This TCR beta chain was found in a study of regulatory T cells in long-lasting Graves disease. Turning to this clonotype: Antigen unknown.

The CDR3 consists of 15 residues. V gave up 0 bases and J gave up 2 bases, with 11 bases separating them. CDR1 and CDR2 (germline): SGHRS, YFSETQ. The time point here: persistent/refractory GD, antithyroid drugs over 5 years with positive TRAb. Following extraction of RNA from PBMCs, that RNA was used to make the TCR library. Study results and caveats: The TCR repertoire of persistent Graves' patients was less diverse than that of newly diagnosed ones. Rather than thyroid tissue, only peripheral blood underwent study. More public clonotypes were shared by persistent patients (about 2,700) than by new patients (fewer than 1,000).

According to the study, TCR beta libraries were built with iRepertoire HTBI primers and CDR3-region Arm-PCR. TCRdb re-derived calls from the multiplex PCR reads in MiXCR, one entry per CDR3 protein. The repertoire has some 450,000 distinct CDR3 sequences, 23% of them found once; the top ten carry about 26%. The starting material was peripheral blood mononuclear cells (PBMCs), obtained when the disease was refractory, from a patient treated with antithyroid drugs. The TCR sequence derives from a female donor with Graves disease. V gene TRBV5-1 combines with J gene TRBJ1-1; D gene ambiguous. As DNA, the CDR3 is TGCGCCAGCAGCTTGGCCATACGTGGAAACACTGAAGCTTTCTTT. Encoded protein: CASSLAIRGNTEAFF. Looking up the rest from reference TRBV5-1 and TRBJ1-1 gives the full variable domain: KAGVTQTPRYLIKTRGQQVTLSCSPISGHRSVSWYQQTPGQGLQFLFEYFSETQRNKGNFPGRFSGRQFSNSRSEMNVSTLELGDSALYLCASSLAIRGNTEAFFGQGTRLTVV.